The rows below give T cell receptor beta chains drawn from one sample of a study of OX40 agonist ivuxolimab in advanced cancers. TCRdb's copy holds only in-frame clones and misses some; the assay was immunoSEQ multiplex PCR. This table has 150,000 to 190,000 clones, 94% appearing once. The starting material was CD4+ or CD8+ T cells sorted from blood, obtained in a trial of the OX40 agonist ivuxolimab. The receptors derive from an adult with an advanced solid tumor such as melanoma, head and neck, liver or kidney cancer. Each CDR3 is given with its conserved first and last residue.

V	J	CDR3
TRBV18	TRBJ1-5	CASSPEQTGRPYSNQPQHF
TRBV28	TRBJ1-2	CASSSSGGGNYGYTF
TRBV19	TRBJ1-1	CASSEGGSLPGAFF
TRBV7-6	TRBJ2-1	CASSLERAGGGEQFF
TRBV5-1	TRBJ2-2	CASSVTANTGELFF
TRBV7-7	TRBJ2-1	CASSSQTGGSYNEQFF
TRBV11-2	TRBJ2-3	CASSLEGFSRDTQYF
TRBV18	TRBJ1-6	CASSPPGDNSPLHF
TRBV19	TRBJ2-1	CASKPLHTSGVSNEQFF
TRBV5-5	TRBJ1-1	CASSLGEGSNTEAFF
TRBV4-1	TRBJ1-4	CASSQDGGTVNEKLFF
TRBV5-1	TRBJ2-7	CASSWSMNSEQYF
TRBV7-7	TRBJ2-2	CASSLDRSFTGELFF
TRBV29-1	TRBJ2-6	CSVVGSGANVLTF
TRBV27	TRBJ2-5	CASSTKPPGGFQETQYF
TRBV4-3	TRBJ1-1	CASSQDQGGNTEAFF